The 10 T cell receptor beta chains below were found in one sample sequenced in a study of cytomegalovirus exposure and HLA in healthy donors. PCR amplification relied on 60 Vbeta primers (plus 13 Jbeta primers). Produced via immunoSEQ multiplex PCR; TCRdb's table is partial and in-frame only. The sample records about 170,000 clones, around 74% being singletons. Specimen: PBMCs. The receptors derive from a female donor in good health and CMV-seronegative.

As DNA, the CDR3 is TGTGCCAGCGGTCCTAGCGGGAGGGACAATGAGCAGTTCTTC. It is translated as CASGPSGRDNEQFF. The J gene is TRBJ2-1, the V gene TRBV9, with 12 positions matching TRBD2. The germline gives CDR1 SGDLS, CDR2 YYNGEE. After removal of 7 bases from V and 5 bases from J, the junction contained 4 bases not matched to a gene. The CDR3 runs 14 residues. Drawing the rest from reference TRBV9 and TRBJ2-1, the complete variable domain is DSGVTQTPKHLITATGQRVTLRCSPRSGDLSVYWYQQSLDQGLQFLIQYYNGEERAKGNILERFSAQQFPDLHSELNLSSLELGDSALYFCASGPSGRDNEQFFGPGTRLTVL.

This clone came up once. CDR3 sequence: CATGDQGANYGYTF. The DNA for the CDR3 is TGTGCCACGGGGGATCAGGGGGCTAACTATGGCTACACCTTC. The chain is built from TRBV15 and TRBJ1-2, with 7 bases fitting TRBD1. CDR1 LNHNV and CDR2 YYDKDF come from the germline V gene (reference sequence). CDR3 length equals 14 residues. J gave up 0 bases and V 9 bases, and 7 bases lay outside the gene matches.

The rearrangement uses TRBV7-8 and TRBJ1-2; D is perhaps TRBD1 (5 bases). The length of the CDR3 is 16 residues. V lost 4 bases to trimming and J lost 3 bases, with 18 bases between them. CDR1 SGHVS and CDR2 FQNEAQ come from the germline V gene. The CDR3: CASSSPGTRGDYGYTF. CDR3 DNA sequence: TGTGCCAGCAGCTCGCCGGGGACCCGGGGGGACTATGGCTACACCTTC. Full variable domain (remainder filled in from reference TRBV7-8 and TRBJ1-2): GAGVSQSPRYKVAKRGQDVALRCDPISGHVSLFWYQQALGQGPEFLTYFQNEAQLDKSGLPSDRFFAERPEGSVSTLKIQRTQQEDSAVYLCASSSPGTRGDYGYTFGSGTRLTVV.

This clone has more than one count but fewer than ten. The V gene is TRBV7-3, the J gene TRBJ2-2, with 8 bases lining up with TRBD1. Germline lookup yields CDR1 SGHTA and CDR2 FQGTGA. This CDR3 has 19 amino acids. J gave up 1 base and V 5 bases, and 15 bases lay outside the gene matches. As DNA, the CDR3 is TGTGCCAGCAGCCCCCGGACAGGGCTAATCCGAAAGAACACCGGGGAGCTGTTTTTT. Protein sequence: CASSPRTGLIRKNTGELFF.

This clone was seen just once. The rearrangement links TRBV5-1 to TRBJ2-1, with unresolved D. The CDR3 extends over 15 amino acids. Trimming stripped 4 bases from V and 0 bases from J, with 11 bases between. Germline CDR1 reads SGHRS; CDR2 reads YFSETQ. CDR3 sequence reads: CASSPQLSSYNEQFF. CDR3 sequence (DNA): TGCGCCAGCAGCCCTCAACTAAGCTCCTACAATGAGCAGTTCTTC.

DNA of the CDR3: TGTGCCAGCCAGGGACAGAGGAATTCACCCCTCCACTTT. It is translated as CASQGQRNSPLHF. V gene TRBV6-1 combines with J gene TRBJ1-6, with TRBD1 matching over 7 bases. CDR3 length: 13 amino acids. Trimming cost V 8 bases and J 7 bases; bases outside gene matches: 5. Germline V gene lookup returns CDR1 MNHNS and CDR2 SASEGT.

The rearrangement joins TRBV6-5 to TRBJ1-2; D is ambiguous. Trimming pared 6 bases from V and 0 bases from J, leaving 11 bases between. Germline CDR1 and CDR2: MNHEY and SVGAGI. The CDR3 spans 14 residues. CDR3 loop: CASSPVSPNYGYTF. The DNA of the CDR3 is TGTGCCAGCAGCCCCGTATCCCCTAACTATGGCTACACCTTC.

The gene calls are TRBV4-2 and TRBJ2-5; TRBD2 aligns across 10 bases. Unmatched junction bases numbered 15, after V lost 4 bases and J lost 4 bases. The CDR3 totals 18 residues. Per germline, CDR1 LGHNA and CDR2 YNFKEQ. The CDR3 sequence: CASSPRTSGKVTPETQYF. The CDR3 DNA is TGTGCCAGCAGCCCCCGTACTAGCGGGAAAGTTACTCCAGAGACCCAGTACTTC.

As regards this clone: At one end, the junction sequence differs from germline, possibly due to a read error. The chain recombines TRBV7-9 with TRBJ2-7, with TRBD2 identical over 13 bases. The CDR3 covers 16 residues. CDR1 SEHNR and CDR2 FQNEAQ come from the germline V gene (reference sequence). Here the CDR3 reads CSSSLLAGGAIHEQYF. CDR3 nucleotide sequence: TGTTCCAGCAGCTTACTAGCGGGGGGGGCAATCCACGAGCAGTACTTC.

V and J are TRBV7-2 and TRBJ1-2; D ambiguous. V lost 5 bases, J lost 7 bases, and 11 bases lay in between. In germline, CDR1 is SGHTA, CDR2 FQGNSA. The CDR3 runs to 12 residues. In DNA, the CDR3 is TGTGCCAGCAGCCCTTACGAGGGTGGCTACACCTTC. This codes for CASSPYEGGYTF.